This TCR beta chain was found in a study of blood T cells in healthy people across ages. The use of a sample-barcoded 5' primer and a J-beta primer mix characterized a second PCR of roughly 6 to 11 cycles. TCRdb re-analysed the 5' RACE reads in MiXCR, keeping a single row per CDR3 protein. Of about 1.8 million distinct CDR3 sequences listed, roughly 50% were seen once; the top ten hold 2% to 2.5%. This CDR3 has 16 amino acids. The V gene's germline CDR1 is MNHNY and CDR2 SVGAGI (reference sequence). Trimming took off 5 bases at V and 2 bases at J, with 16 bases between the two ends. Sequenced input: blood. The chain employs TRBV6-6 and TRBJ1-5; possibly TRBD1 for D (5 bases). The TCR was taken from a middle-aged woman in good health. The DNA of the CDR3 is TGTGCCAGCAGTCCGTCAAGGGGTATAGGCAATCAGCCCCAGCATTTT. The encoded protein is CASSPSRGIGNQPQHF.